This T cell receptor (beta chain) was captured in a study of T cell responses to AZD1222 COVID-19 vaccine. The repertoire was sequenced with immunoSEQ multiplex PCR; TCRdb's copy has only in-frame clones and lacks some. This sample has 25,000 to 35,000 clones, with about 94% found just once. The CDR3 consists of 16 residues. Trimming removed 3 bases at V and 5 bases at J, with 19 bases between. The germline V gene has CDR1 LNHDA and CDR2 SQIVND (reference sequence). The source was peripheral blood, collected on day 0 of AZD1222 vaccination. The J gene is TRBJ2-5, the V gene TRBV19; D assignment may be TRBD1 or TRBD2 (5 bases each). The sequence was obtained from an adult in good health. The CDR3, as DNA: TGTGCCAGTAGTATGTCAGGGAGAAAGGGCGTGGAGACCCAGTACTTC. This sequence encodes CASSMSGRKGVETQYF.